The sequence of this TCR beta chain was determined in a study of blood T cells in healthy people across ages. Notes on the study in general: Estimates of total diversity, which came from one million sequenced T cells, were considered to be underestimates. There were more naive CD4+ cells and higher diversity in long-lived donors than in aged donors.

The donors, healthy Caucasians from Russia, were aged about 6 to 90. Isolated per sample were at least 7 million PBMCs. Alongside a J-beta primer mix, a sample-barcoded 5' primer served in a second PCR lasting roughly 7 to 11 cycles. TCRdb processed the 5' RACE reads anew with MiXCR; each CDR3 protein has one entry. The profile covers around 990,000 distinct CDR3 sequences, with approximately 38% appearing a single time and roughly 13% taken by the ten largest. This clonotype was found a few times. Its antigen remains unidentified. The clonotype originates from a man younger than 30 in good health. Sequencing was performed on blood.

CDR3: CASSSPPGQGFTDTQYF. In DNA, the CDR3 is TGTGCCAGCAGTTCTCCTCCGGGACAGGGGTTCACAGATACGCAGTATTTT. The rearrangement uses TRBV28 and TRBJ2-3, with 10 bases that match TRBD1. CDR3 length equals 17 residues. Trimming removed 4 bases from V and 2 bases from J; junction bases left unmatched: 9. CDR1 is MDHEN, CDR2 SYDVKM, per germline.